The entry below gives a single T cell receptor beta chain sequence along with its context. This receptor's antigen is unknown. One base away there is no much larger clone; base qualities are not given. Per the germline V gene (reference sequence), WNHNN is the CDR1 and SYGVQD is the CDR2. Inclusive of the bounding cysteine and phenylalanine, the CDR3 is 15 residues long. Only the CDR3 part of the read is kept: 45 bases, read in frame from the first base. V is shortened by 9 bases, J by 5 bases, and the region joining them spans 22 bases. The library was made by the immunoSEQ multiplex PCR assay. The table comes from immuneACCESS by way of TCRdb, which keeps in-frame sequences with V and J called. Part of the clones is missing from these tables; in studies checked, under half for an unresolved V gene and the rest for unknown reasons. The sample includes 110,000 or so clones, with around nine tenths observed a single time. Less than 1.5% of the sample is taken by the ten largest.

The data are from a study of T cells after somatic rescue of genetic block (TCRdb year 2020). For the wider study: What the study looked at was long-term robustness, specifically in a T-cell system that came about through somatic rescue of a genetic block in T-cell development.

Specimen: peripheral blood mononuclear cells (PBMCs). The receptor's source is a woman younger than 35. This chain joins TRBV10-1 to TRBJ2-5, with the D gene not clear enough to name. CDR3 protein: CASNFRLATGETQYF. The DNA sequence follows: TGCGCCAGTAATTTCCGACTTGCTACCGGGGAGACCCAGTACTTC.